This TCR beta chain originates from a study of Ad26.COV2.S vaccination and SARS-CoV-2 variants. This CDR3 region has 15 residues. Trimming removed 3 bases from V and 5 bases from J; junction bases left unmatched: 8. Germline V gives CDR1 SGHAT, CDR2 FQNNGV. Repertoires were generated with immunoSEQ multiplex PCR, while TCRdb's copy carries only in-frame clones and drops some. The sample holds over 450,000 clones, roughly nine tenths seen once. As for treatment: 15 to 20 received Ad26.COV2.S at low or high dose, single or two shots; about five received placebo; per-sample allocation not given. Sampling happened 63 days after the first vaccine or placebo injection.

The rearrangement uses TRBV11-2 and TRBJ2-7; 9 bases match TRBD1. The source of this sequence is a person between 18 and 60 years old who received the Ad26.COV2.S COVID-19 vaccine or a placebo. This specimen was peripheral blood, taken in a trial of Ad26.COV2.S vaccine versus placebo. The CDR3 spells CASSLVLGQGHEQYF. CDR3 DNA sequence: TGTGCCAGCAGCTTGGTATTGGGACAGGGCCACGAGCAGTACTTC.